This T cell receptor beta chain comes out of a study of cytomegalovirus exposure and HLA in healthy donors. Study information: Earlier work reported approximately 100 million unique TCR beta sequences from about 190 million T cells.

Remarks on this clone: The antigen is not known.

Per germline, CDR1 LGHNA and CDR2 YNFKEQ. V lost 2 bases and J 0 bases, leaving 7 bases between the germline ends. The CDR3 runs to 14 residues. 13 Jbeta primers and 60 Vbeta primers were used for the PCR. Sequencing used immunoSEQ multiplex PCR; TCRdb keeps in-frame clones, though not all of them. The sample has some 120,000 clones, approximately 80% seen once. The study's findings and limits: Most TCR sequences proved rare, with some public TCRs found in many donors. Reports indicated that the classifier achieved high specificity and sensitivity in diagnosing cytomegalovirus status. TCR beta chains associated with HLA were, in a later analysis, more clonally expanded than equally common others.

The receptor was isolated from a man in his forties or fifties in good health and CMV-seronegative. The sequenced sample consisted of PBMCs. The chain employs TRBV4-2 and TRBJ1-1, with TRBD1 as a possible D gene (6 bases). CDR3 nucleotides: TGTGCCAGCAGCCAAACAGGGTTGAACACTGAAGCTTTCTTT. Translating gives CASSQTGLNTEAFF.